The 27 T cell receptor beta chains in this list originate from one sample, sequenced in a study of post-analysis software for immune sequencing data. Study observations and caveats: Four or five TRBV segments were significantly more frequent in patients than in controls. TRBV5-6, TRBV5-1 and TRBV20-1 were among these segments.

The library was made from cDNA and included unique molecular identifiers. Via MiXCR, TCRdb re-called the PCR reads, giving one row per CDR3 protein. The sample gives over 700,000 distinct CDR3 sequences, 25% to 30% of which show up once; more than 0.45% is in the top ten. For these receptors, no antigen is known. The sequenced material came from blood. The source of these receptors is a girl between 5 and 17 years old with multiple sclerosis.

The rearrangement links TRBV6-5 to TRBJ2-7; a weak D match, TRBD1 (5 bases). The CDR3 extends over 14 amino acids. Trimming pared 10 bases from V and 6 bases from J, leaving 22 bases between. Per the germline V gene, CDR1 is MNHEY and CDR2 is SVGAGI. CDR3 loop: CATNRQGPGREQYF. CDR3 DNA: TGTGCCACCAACAGGCAGGGCCCCGGGCGCGAGCAGTACTTC.

As concerns this clonotype: The CDR3 end shows no conserved phenylalanine or tryptophan, and so a read error is likely. The CDR3 region has the DNA TGCGCCAGCAGCAGGGGACGTCCGGATGGTACCTATAATTCACCCCTCCACTGT. Amino acids: CASSRGRPDGTYNSPLHC. The rearrangement links TRBV5-1 to TRBJ1-6; the D gene is possibly TRBD1 (5 bases). The germline gives CDR1 SGHRS, CDR2 YFSETQ. The CDR3 covers 18 residues. V was trimmed by 4 bases and J by 2 bases, leaving 19 bases between them.

This clonotype was counted a few times. The chain is built from TRBV12-3 or TRBV12-4 and TRBJ1-5; 8 bases are shared with TRBD1. The CDR3 contains 13 residues. Trimming cost V 6 bases and J 4 bases; bases outside gene matches: 2. CDR3 in amino acids: CASSWTGNQPQHF. The CDR3, as DNA: TGTGCCAGCAGCTGGACAGGGAATCAGCCCCAGCATTTT.

This clonotype was detected a few times. V and J are TRBV12-3 or TRBV12-4 and TRBJ2-3, with TRBD2 identical over 8 bases. The junction had 6 bases not matched to a gene; V was cut back by 4 bases and J by 9 bases. The CDR3 covers 13 residues. The DNA of the CDR3 is TGTGCCAGCAGTTATAGGGGACTAGGAACGCAGTATTTT. This encodes CASSYRGLGTQYF.

The chain joins TRBV10-1 to TRBJ2-1; D is possibly TRBD2 (6 bases). The CDR3 sequence is 14 residues long. V was shortened by 3 bases and J by 1 base, with 7 bases between the two germline ends. Germline V gene sequence: CDR1 WNHNN, CDR2 SYGVQD (reference sequence). The CDR3 reads CASSEGRSYNEQFF. The CDR3 DNA sequence: TGCGCCAGCAGTGAAGGGAGGTCCTACAATGAGCAGTTCTTC.

This clonotype was observed a few times. V usage is TRBV6-5 and J usage is TRBJ1-2; D gene ambiguous. Trimming pared 7 bases from V and 7 bases from J, leaving 16 bases between. The CDR3 is made up of 13 amino acids. The germline CDR1 and CDR2 sequences are MNHEY and SVGAGI. This chain's CDR3 is CASTNGSPFGYTF. The CDR3 DNA is TGTGCCAGCACCAACGGGAGTCCGTTTGGCTACACCTTC.

In this sample, this clonotype turned up a few times. The chain is built from TRBV4-1 and TRBJ1-4; a weak D match, TRBD1 (6 bases). The CDR3 is 15 residues long. CDR1 and CDR2 (germline): MGHRA, YSYEKL. V lost 4 bases, J lost 8 bases, and 17 bases lay in between. CDR3 DNA: TGCGCCAGCAGCCCTGTCACGTCGAGGGGGGAAAAACTGTTTTTT. Translated, it gives CASSPVTSRGEKLFF.

This clonotype was counted a few times. This chain connects TRBV6-5 to TRBJ1-1, with D maybe TRBD1 (5 bases). Trimming removed 7 bases from V and 1 base from J, with 13 bases in between. The V gene's germline CDR1 is MNHEY and CDR2 SVGAGI. This CDR3 spans 14 amino acids. The CDR3 DNA reads as TGTGCCAGCAAGAGGTACAGGCAGAACACTGAAGCTTTCTTT. Protein: CASKRYRQNTEAFF.

The chain carries TRBV20-1 and TRBJ1-2; D ambiguous. V was trimmed by 2 bases and J by 6 bases, leaving 16 bases between them. The V gene's germline CDR1 is DFQATT and CDR2 SNEGSKA (reference sequence). The CDR3 contains 14 residues. CDR3 loop: CSARNDDGWDGYTF. The CDR3 DNA reads TGCAGTGCTAGAAATGACGACGGGTGGGATGGCTACACCTTC.

V gene TRBV29-1 combines with J gene TRBJ2-6; 9 bases are shared with TRBD1. V was pared by 1 base and J by 1 base, with 2 bases of the junction left unmatched. The CDR3 has 16 residues. Germline assignment: CDR1 SQVTM and CDR2 ANQGSEA. Written as DNA, the CDR3 is TGCAGCGTTGAAGGGACAGGGGATTCTGGGGCCAACGTCCTGACTTTC. This translates into CSVEGTGDSGANVLTF.

This clonotype was seen a few times. This sequence joins TRBV9 and TRBJ1-4, with D tentatively TRBD1 (5 bases). This CDR3 spans 14 amino acids. The V gene's germline CDR1 is SGDLS and CDR2 YYNGEE. Trimming removed 0 bases at V and 10 bases at J, with 13 bases between. The CDR3 sequence is CASSVERETAKLFF. CDR3 coding DNA: TGTGCCAGCAGCGTAGAACGGGAGACAGCAAAACTGTTTTTT.

This chain uses TRBV9 with TRBJ1-5, with D possibly TRBD1 on 6 matching bases. V was shortened by 0 bases and J by 5 bases, with 9 bases between the two germline ends. Germline lookup yields CDR1 SGDLS and CDR2 YYNGEE. This CDR3 contains 14 residues. This CDR3 reads CASSVGGQHQPQHF. As DNA, the CDR3 is TGTGCCAGCAGCGTAGGAGGACAGCATCAGCCCCAGCATTTT.

V is TRBV28 and J is TRBJ2-7; D gene unclear. The CDR3 extends over 13 amino acids. Germline CDR1 MDHEN, CDR2 SYDVKM. The V and J ends lost 1 base and 5 bases respectively, with 9 bases between them. CDR3 amino acids: CASSLLGLNEQYF. In nucleotides, the CDR3 is TGTGCCAGCAGTTTATTGGGCTTGAACGAGCAGTACTTC. The full variable domain, rest sourced from reference TRBV28 and TRBJ2-7, is DVKVTQSSRYLVKRTGEKVFLECVQDMDHENMFWYRQDPGLGLRLIYFSYDVKMKEKGDIPEGYSVSREKKERFSLILESASTNQTSMYLCASSLLGLNEQYFGPGTRLTVT.

As to this clonotype: This likely traces to a read error, being one base from a far larger clone. J is TRBJ2-7 and V is TRBV7-9; no definite D call. Deletions cut 1 base from V and 3 bases from J, with 4 bases between. The germline CDR1 and CDR2 sequences are SEHNR and FQNEAQ (reference sequence). The CDR3 is 12 residues long. The CDR3 protein is CASSLDFYEQYF. In DNA form, the CDR3 reads TGTGCCAGCAGCTTAGACTTCTACGAGCAGTACTTC. The whole variable domain, filled in from reference TRBV7-9 and TRBJ2-7, reads DTGVSQNPRHKITKRGQNVTFRCDPISEHNRLYWYRQTLGQGPEFLTYFQNEAQLEKSRLLSDRFSAERPKGSFSTLEIQRTEQGDSAMYLCASSLDFYEQYFGPGTRLTVT.

The genes are TRBV6-6 and TRBJ1-5; D is unclear. Germline CDR1 is MNHNY and CDR2 is SVGAGI (reference sequence). V was pared by 6 bases and J by 7 bases, with 16 bases between. CDR3 size: 14 residues. The CDR3 loop is CASRPLGGGQPQHF. The CDR3 DNA reads TGTGCCAGCAGACCACTCGGAGGAGGCCAGCCCCAGCATTTT.

This clonotype was detected only a few times. The rearrangement joins TRBV29-1 to TRBJ2-2, with 11 bases matching TRBD1. The germline CDR1 and CDR2 sequences are SQVTM and ANQGSEA. V lost 3 bases, J lost 0 bases, and 6 bases stayed unmatched. This CDR3 has 17 amino acids. The CDR3 reads CSVEIPGQGANTGELFF. CDR3 DNA: TGCAGCGTTGAGATTCCGGGACAGGGGGCGAACACCGGGGAGCTGTTTTTT.

The V call is TRBV15, the J call TRBJ2-1; possibly TRBD1 for D (6 bases). The V end was cut by 0 bases, the J end by 5 bases, with 14 bases between. The CDR3 has 16 amino acids. Germline V gene data show CDR1 as LNHNV and CDR2 as YYDKDF (reference sequence). As DNA, the CDR3 is TGTGCCACCAGCAGAGATAGAAGGGGACACAACAATGAGCAGTTCTTC. Translating gives CATSRDRRGHNNEQFF.

CDR3 sequence reads: CSASSGTGSPLHF. The CDR3 DNA reads TGCAGTGCTAGTTCCGGGACAGGTTCACCCCTCCACTTT. V usage is TRBV20-1 and J usage is TRBJ1-6; 8 bases align to TRBD1. This CDR3 region has 13 residues. Per the germline V gene, CDR1 is DFQATT and CDR2 is SNEGSKA (reference sequence). V gave up 3 bases and J gave up 9 bases; unmatched junction bases: 4.

The V gene is TRBV4-1, the J gene TRBJ2-1; 9 bases agree with TRBD1. Losses at the gene ends were 0 bases for V and 0 bases for J; bases not matched to a gene: 6. The length of the CDR3 is 18 residues. CDR1 MGHRA and CDR2 YSYEKL come from the germline V gene. The CDR3 spells CASSQDRTGVGSYNEQFF. The CDR3 DNA reads TGCGCCAGCAGCCAAGACCGGACAGGGGTGGGCTCCTACAATGAGCAGTTCTTC.

This rearrangement joins TRBV28 to TRBJ2-1; D is unclear. Looked up from germline, CDR1 is MDHEN and CDR2 is SYDVKM. Trimming stripped 6 bases from V and 2 bases from J, with 11 bases between. The CDR3 is 14 residues long. The CDR3 here is CASRDTETYNEQFF. The CDR3 DNA follows: TGTGCCAGCAGGGATACAGAGACCTACAATGAGCAGTTCTTC.

J is TRBJ2-1 and V is TRBV5-1; TRBD1 agrees at 7 bases. After removal of 2 bases from V and 6 bases from J, the junction contained 8 bases not matched to a gene. Germline CDR1 is SGHRS and CDR2 is YFSETQ. The CDR3 has 15 amino acids. The CDR3 spells CASSLSGTAANEQFF. The CDR3 coding sequence is TGCGCCAGCAGCTTATCCGGGACAGCCGCCAATGAGCAGTTCTTC.

This clonotype came up once. The rearrangement joins TRBV20-1 to TRBJ2-7; 7 bases map to TRBD1. CDR3 length: 14 amino acids. The V segment lost 5 bases and the J segment 2 bases; nucleotides outside the gene matches: 9. Germline CDR1 and CDR2: DFQATT and SNEGSKA (reference sequence). CDR3 loop: CSALRTGNPYEQYF. The CDR3 DNA is TGCAGTGCTCTAAGGACAGGCAACCCCTACGAGCAGTACTTC.

A few counts support this clonotype. The rearrangement uses TRBV2 and TRBJ2-3; D is perhaps TRBD2 (6 bases). Trimming shortened V by 6 bases and J by 2 bases, and 18 bases separated the two germline ends. Germline loops: CDR1 SNHLY, CDR2 FYNNEI. The CDR3 runs 16 residues. DNA for the CDR3: TGTGCCAGCAGCGAGGTGGAGGGGATACTCACAGATACGCAGTATTTT. Translated: CASSEVEGILTDTQYF.

The chain combines TRBV18 with TRBJ2-3; no firm D call. This CDR3 spans 19 amino acids. With 3 bases removed from V and 1 base from J, the gap between germline ends came to 23 bases. The V gene's germline CDR1 is KGHSH and CDR2 LQKENI. CDR3 in DNA: TGTGCCAGCTCACCCTTCCCGCCTTCCGGCGAGCGCGGCACAGATACGCAGTATTTT. This sequence encodes CASSPFPPSGERGTDTQYF.

CDR3 DNA: TGTGCCAGCAGCTTAAAAAGGGGGAGCAGCGATAATTCACCCCTCCACTTT. Translating it yields CASSLKRGSSDNSPLHF. This chain uses TRBV7-2 with TRBJ1-6; D is perhaps TRBD1 (6 bases). Between the trimmed V and J ends, which lost 2 bases and 5 bases, there was a span of 16 bases. The CDR3 spans 17 residues. Germline V gene sequence: CDR1 SGHTA, CDR2 FQGNSA.

This chain links TRBV4-1 with TRBJ1-1, with TRBD1 identical over 9 bases. Germline V CDR1 and CDR2: MGHRA, YSYEKL. The CDR3 consists of 15 residues. Trimming at V came to 0 bases and at J to 5 bases, leaving 4 bases not matched to a gene. In nucleotides, the CDR3 is TGCGCCAGCAGCCAAGATTCGACAGGGGGAACTGAAGCTTTCTTT. Translating it yields CASSQDSTGGTEAFF.

This clonotype was counted ten times or more. The rearrangement uses TRBV29-1 and TRBJ2-5; 7 bases align to TRBD1. Looked up from germline, CDR1 is SQVTM and CDR2 is ANQGSEA. After removal of 5 bases from V and 5 bases from J, the junction contained 5 bases not matched to a gene. This CDR3 contains 12 residues. The CDR3 nucleotides read TGCAGCGTTAGACAGGGAGCGGAGACCCAGTACTTC. It is translated as CSVRQGAETQYF.